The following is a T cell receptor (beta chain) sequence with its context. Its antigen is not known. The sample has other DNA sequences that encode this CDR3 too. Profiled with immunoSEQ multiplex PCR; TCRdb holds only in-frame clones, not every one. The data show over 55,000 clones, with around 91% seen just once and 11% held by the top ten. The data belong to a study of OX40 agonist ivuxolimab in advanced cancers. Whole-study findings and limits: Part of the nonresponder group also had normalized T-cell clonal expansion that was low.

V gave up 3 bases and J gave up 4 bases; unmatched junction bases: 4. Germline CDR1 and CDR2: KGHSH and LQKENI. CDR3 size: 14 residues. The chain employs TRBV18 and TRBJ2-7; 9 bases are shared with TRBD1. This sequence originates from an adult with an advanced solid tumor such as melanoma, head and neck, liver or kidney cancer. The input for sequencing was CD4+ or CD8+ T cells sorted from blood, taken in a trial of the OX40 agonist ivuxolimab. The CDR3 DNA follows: TGTGCCAGCTCACCGGGACAGGGTGTGTACGAGCAGTACTTC. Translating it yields CASSPGQGVYEQYF.